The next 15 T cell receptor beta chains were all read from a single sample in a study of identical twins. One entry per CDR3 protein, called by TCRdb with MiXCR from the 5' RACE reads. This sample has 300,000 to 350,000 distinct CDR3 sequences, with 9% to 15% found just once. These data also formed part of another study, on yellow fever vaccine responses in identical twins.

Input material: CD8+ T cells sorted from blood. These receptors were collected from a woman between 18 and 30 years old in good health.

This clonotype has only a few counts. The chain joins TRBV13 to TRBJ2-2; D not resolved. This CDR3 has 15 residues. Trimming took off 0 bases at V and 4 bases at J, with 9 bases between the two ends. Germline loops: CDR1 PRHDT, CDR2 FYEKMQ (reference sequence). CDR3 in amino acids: CASSLGLGRTGELFF. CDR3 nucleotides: TGTGCCAGCAGCTTAGGCCTTGGGCGCACCGGGGAGCTGTTTTTT.

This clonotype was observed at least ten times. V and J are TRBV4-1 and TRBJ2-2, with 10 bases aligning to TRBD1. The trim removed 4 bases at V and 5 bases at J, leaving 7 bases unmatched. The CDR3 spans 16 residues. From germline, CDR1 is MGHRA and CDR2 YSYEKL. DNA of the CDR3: TGCGCCAGCAGCCGGCCTGGGGACAGGGGAACCGGGGAGCTGTTTTTT. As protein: CASSRPGDRGTGELFF.

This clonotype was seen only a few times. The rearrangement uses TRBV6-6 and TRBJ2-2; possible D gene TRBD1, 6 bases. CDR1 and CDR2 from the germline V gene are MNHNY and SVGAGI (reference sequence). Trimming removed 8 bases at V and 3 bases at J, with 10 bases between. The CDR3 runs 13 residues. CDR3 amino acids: CASGQWDTGELFF. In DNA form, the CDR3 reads TGTGCCAGCGGACAGTGGGACACCGGGGAGCTGTTTTTT.

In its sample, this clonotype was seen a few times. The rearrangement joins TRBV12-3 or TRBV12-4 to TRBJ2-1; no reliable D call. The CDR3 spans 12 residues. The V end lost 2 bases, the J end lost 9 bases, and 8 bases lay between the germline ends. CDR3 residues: CASSLRVTEQFF. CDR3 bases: TGTGCCAGCAGTTTACGGGTTACTGAGCAGTTCTTC.

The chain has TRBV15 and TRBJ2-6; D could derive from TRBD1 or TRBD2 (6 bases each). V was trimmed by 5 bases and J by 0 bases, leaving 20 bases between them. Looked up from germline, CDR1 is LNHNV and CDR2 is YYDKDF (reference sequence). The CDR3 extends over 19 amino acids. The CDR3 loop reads CATSSTGGGDFSGANVLTF. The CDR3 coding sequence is TGTGCCACCAGCTCAACTGGAGGGGGTGATTTCTCTGGGGCCAACGTCCTGACTTTC.

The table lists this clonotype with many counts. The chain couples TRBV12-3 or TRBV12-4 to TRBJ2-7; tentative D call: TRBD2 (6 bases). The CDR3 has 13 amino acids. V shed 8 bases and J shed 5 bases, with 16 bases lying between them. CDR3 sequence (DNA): TGTGCCAGCGCCCCGGCGGGGAGTAACGAGCAGTACTTC. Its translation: CASAPAGSNEQYF.

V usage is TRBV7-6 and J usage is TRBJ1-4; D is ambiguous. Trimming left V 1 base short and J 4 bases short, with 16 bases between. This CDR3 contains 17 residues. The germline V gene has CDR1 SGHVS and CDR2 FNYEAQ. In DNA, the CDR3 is TGTGCCAGCAGCTTAGAGAACCCCCTCCGGGGTAATGAAAAACTGTTTTTT. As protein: CASSLENPLRGNEKLFF.

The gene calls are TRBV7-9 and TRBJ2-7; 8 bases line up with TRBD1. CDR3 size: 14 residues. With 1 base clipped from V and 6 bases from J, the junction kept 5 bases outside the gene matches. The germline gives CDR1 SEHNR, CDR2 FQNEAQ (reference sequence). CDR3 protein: CASSLGTGLIEQYF. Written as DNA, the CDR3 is TGTGCCAGCAGCTTAGGGACAGGGCTGATCGAGCAGTACTTC.

This CDR3 is CASSSQEGIQAFF. The CDR3 region has the DNA TGTGCCAGCAGCTCACAAGAGGGGATACAAGCTTTCTTT. This chain links TRBV7-2 with TRBJ1-1; weak D call: TRBD1 (5 bases). CDR1 is SGHTA and CDR2 is FQGNSA in the germline V gene. The V end was cut by 4 bases, the J end by 9 bases, with 15 bases between. This CDR3 has 13 amino acids.

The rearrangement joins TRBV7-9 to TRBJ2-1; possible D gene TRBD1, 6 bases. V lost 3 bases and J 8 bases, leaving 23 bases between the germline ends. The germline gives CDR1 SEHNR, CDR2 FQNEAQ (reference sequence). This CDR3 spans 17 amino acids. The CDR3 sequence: CASSFDHNGRGVDEQFF. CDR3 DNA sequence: TGTGCCAGCAGCTTCGATCATAACGGCAGGGGAGTGGATGAGCAGTTCTTC.

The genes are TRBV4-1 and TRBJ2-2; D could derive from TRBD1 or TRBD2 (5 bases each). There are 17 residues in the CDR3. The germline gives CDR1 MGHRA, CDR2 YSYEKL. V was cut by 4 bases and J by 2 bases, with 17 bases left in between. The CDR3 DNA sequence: TGCGCCAGCAGCCCTCGGAGGCTTAGGGACAACACCGGGGAGCTGTTTTTT. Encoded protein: CASSPRRLRDNTGELFF.

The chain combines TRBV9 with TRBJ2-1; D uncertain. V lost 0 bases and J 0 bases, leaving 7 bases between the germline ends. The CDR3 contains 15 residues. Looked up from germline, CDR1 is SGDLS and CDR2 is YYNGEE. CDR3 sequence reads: CASSVEWSSYNEQFF. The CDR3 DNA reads TGTGCCAGCAGCGTAGAGTGGAGCTCCTACAATGAGCAGTTCTTC.

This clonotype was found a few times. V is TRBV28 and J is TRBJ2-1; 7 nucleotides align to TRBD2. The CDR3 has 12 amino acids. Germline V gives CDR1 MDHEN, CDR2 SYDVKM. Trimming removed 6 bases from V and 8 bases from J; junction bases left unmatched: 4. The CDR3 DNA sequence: TGTGCCAGCAGACCAGCGGGATATGAGCAGTTCTTC. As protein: CASRPAGYEQFF.

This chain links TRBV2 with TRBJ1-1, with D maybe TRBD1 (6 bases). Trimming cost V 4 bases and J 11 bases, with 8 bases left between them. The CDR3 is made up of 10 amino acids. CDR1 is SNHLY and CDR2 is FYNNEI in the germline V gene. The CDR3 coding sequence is TGTGCCAGCAGTGGAAGGGGGGCTTTCTTT. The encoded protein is CASSGRGAFF.

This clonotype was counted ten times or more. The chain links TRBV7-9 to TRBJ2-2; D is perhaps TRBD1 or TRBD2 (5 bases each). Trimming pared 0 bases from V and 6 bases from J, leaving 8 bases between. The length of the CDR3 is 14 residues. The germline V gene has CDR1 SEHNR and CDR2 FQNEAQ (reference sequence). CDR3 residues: CASSLAGVSGELFF. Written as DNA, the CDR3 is TGTGCCAGCAGCTTAGCGGGGGTTTCCGGGGAGCTGTTTTTT.